This TCR beta chain was retrieved from a study of blood T cell repertoires in COVID-19. This clone was counted once. Authors' data handling: Estimation of nucleated cell counts relied on the amplification of reference gene primers. The repertoire was sequenced with immunoSEQ multiplex PCR; TCRdb's copy has only in-frame clones and lacks some. That table supplies the V and J calls and clone size; D and trimming were determined from the DNA. The table lists about 160,000 clones, about 85% of them singletons. The clonotype was recovered from a man aged 35 to 55 with acute or convalescent COVID-19. The sequenced material came from peripheral blood.

CDR3 in amino acids: CASSRQGFTEAFF. The CDR3 DNA is TGTGCCAGCAGTCGGCAGGGATTCACTGAAGCTTTCTTT. The gene calls are TRBV6-5 and TRBJ1-1, with D perhaps TRBD1 (5 bases). V lost 5 bases and J lost 4, with 11 bases in between. This CDR3 region has 13 residues. In germline, CDR1 is MNHEY, CDR2 SVGAGI.